The clone carrying this T cell receptor (beta chain) has at least ten counts. The source of the sample is a study of T cells in Graves' hyperthyroidism and ophthalmopathy. For Graves' hyperthyroidism to be stable, ophthalmopathy could not progress within 18 months. Using RNA transcripts as the source, TCR beta CDR3 regions were amplified. HTBI primers were the set used in a first-round RT-PCR of the TCR CDR3. MiXCR, run by TCRdb on the multiplex PCR reads, gives a single entry per CDR3 protein. The profile shows some 550,000 distinct CDR3 sequences, around 20% of them singletons. Germline CDR1 and CDR2: MDHEN and SYDVKM. The CDR3 is made up of 16 amino acids. V was trimmed by 3 bases and J by 5 bases, leaving 19 bases between them.

Material: blood. The V gene is TRBV28, the J gene TRBJ1-2; the D is unclear. The sequence was collected from a man between 18 and 35 years old with Graves' hyperthyroidism. CDR3 loop: CASSLVDGDLLYGYTF. The CDR3, as DNA: TGTGCCAGCAGTTTGGTGGACGGGGATTTGTTGTATGGCTACACCTTC.